The 9 T cell receptor beta chains below were found in one sample sequenced in a study of T cell responses to AZD1222 COVID-19 vaccine. Profiled with immunoSEQ multiplex PCR; TCRdb holds only in-frame clones, not every one. The sample shows about 86,000 clones, 70% to 80% of them seen only once. The sample in question was peripheral blood, obtained on day 0 of AZD1222 vaccination. Every receptor here comes from an adult in good health.

The chain links TRBV5-7 to TRBJ1-2; D may be TRBD1 (5 bases). TRBV5-7 is treated as an ORF (open reading frame) with a function not yet certain. Trimming took off 2 bases at V and 6 bases at J, with 11 bases between the two ends. The CDR3 extends over 13 amino acids. CDR3 loop: CASSFPGGDGYTF. As DNA, the CDR3 is TGTGCCAGCAGCTTCCCCGGGGGGGATGGCTACACCTTC.

The table lists this clone with a count of one. The chain carries TRBV7-9 and TRBJ2-7; D is uncertain. This CDR3 has 13 amino acids. Germline loops: CDR1 SEHNR, CDR2 FQNEAQ (reference sequence). CDR3: CASSLANVGGVIV. The CDR3 DNA reads as TGTGCCAGCAGCTTAGCGAATGTTGGTGGGGTCATCGTC.

This chain connects TRBV10-3 to TRBJ2-2; 9 bases map to TRBD1. CDR1 and CDR2 from the germline V gene are ENHRY and SYGVKD. The CDR3 is made up of 16 amino acids. The V gene end was trimmed by 6 bases and the J gene end by 4 bases; junction bases not matched to a gene: 9. The CDR3 spells CAISGLGTGSTGELFF. The CDR3, as DNA: TGTGCCATCAGCGGTCTGGGGACAGGGAGCACCGGGGAGCTGTTTTTT.

This clone was counted only a few times. The CDR3 loop is CASSLARGVGDTQYF. CDR3 in DNA: TGTGCCAGCAGCTTGGCCAGGGGGGTGGGAGATACGCAGTATTTT. V gene TRBV5-4 combines with J gene TRBJ2-3; tentative D call: TRBD1 (7 bases). The CDR3 is made up of 15 amino acids. Trimming took off 0 bases at V and 5 bases at J, with 13 bases between the two ends. Germline CDR1 is SGHNT and CDR2 is YYREEE (reference sequence).

V and J are TRBV5-1 and TRBJ2-7; D remains unclear. This CDR3 region has 16 residues. The V and J ends lost 2 bases and 4 bases respectively, with 19 bases between them. Germline V gene lookup returns CDR1 SGHRS and CDR2 YFSETQ. The CDR3 spells CASSLGILAVTYEQYF. CDR3 DNA: TGCGCCAGCAGCTTAGGGATTCTCGCGGTTACTTACGAGCAGTACTTC.

This clone appeared a single time. The rearrangement joins TRBV30 to TRBJ2-5; TRBD1 matches 9 bases. With V trimmed by 2 bases and J by 5 bases, 6 bases remained unmatched. The CDR3 has 14 amino acids. Per the germline V gene, CDR1 is GTSNPN and CDR2 is SVGIG (reference sequence). Here the CDR3 reads CAWSTPGTGETQYF. The CDR3 nucleotides read TGTGCCTGGAGTACCCCCGGGACAGGGGAGACCCAGTACTTC.

This clone was seen once. The rearrangement links TRBV24-1 to TRBJ2-1; 8 bases agree with TRBD2. Per germline, CDR1 KGHDR and CDR2 SFDVKD. The CDR3 has 12 amino acids. V dropped 5 bases and J dropped 9; count of bases not matched to a gene: 2. CDR3 DNA: TGTGCCACCAGTGGCCTAGCGGGTGAGCAGTTCTTC. This translates into CATSGLAGEQFF.

The chain combines TRBV7-2 with TRBJ2-6, with TRBD2 matching 7 bases. Unmatched junction bases numbered 9, after V lost 4 bases and J lost 0 bases. The CDR3 totals 18 residues. The germline CDR1 and CDR2 sequences are SGHTA and FQGNSA. CDR3 in amino acids: CASSWGGSFTSGANVLTF. Here the CDR3 DNA reads TGTGCCAGCAGCTGGGGGGGGTCTTTTACCTCTGGGGCCAACGTCCTGACTTTC.

The chain couples TRBV5-4 to TRBJ1-3, with D tentatively TRBD1 (5 bases). The CDR3 extends over 13 amino acids. The germline V gene encodes CDR1 SGHNT and CDR2 YYREEE (reference sequence). Trimming took off 4 bases at V and 11 bases at J, with 16 bases between the two ends. Here the CDR3 DNA reads TGTGCCAGCAGCCCCATGGGGGAGCTACCCATATATTTT. Amino acid sequence: CASSPMGELPIYF.